This TCR beta chain derives from a study of T cell responses to AZD1222 COVID-19 vaccine. The table came from immunoSEQ multiplex PCR; TCRdb's copy has only in-frame clones and leaves some out. Altogether 70,000 or so clones are present, 70% to 90% being singletons, with the ten largest covering around 21%. CDR3 length equals 16 residues. Germline V CDR1 and CDR2: MGHRA, YSYEKL. V gave up 3 bases and J gave up 7 bases; unmatched junction bases: 12. This clonotype originated in an adult in good health. The genes are TRBV4-1 and TRBJ2-1; 7 bases match TRBD2. Sample: peripheral blood, taken on day 0 of AZD1222 vaccination. The CDR3 loop reads CASSHITGTTLNEQFF. The CDR3 bases are TGCGCCAGCAGCCATATCACCGGGACTACGTTGAATGAGCAGTTCTTC.